Listed below are T cell receptor beta chains from one sample, sequenced in a study of human T cells and chemical hapten exposure. TCRdb processed the RACE reads anew with MiXCR; each CDR3 protein has one entry. The table records 75,000 to 90,000 distinct CDR3 sequences, around 9.3% of them present only once. This sample comprised whole blood, obtained in connection with sensitization to the hapten diphenylcyclopropenone (DPC). The receptors shown here come from a woman aged 50 to 60 with alopecia areata. Some clones in this sample may be carry-over from other donors' samples. CDR3s include the opening cysteine and the closing phenylalanine or tryptophan. A D gene is named only where the DNA matches it firmly. The size field is filled for only some rows; it gives once, few, many or a size class.

j_call | d_call | clone_size | v_call | cdr3_aa | cdr3_nt
TRBJ1-2 | NA | many | TRBV29-1 | CSVEPMNYGYTF | TGCAGCGTTGAACCAATGAACTATGGCTACACCTTC
TRBJ1-1 | TRBD1 | many | TRBV6-5 | CASSRQGANTEAFF | TGTGCCAGCAGTCGACAGGGGGCTAACACTGAAGCTTTCTTT
TRBJ2-7 | TRBD1 | many | TRBV28 | CASTHSGTDYEQYF | TGTGCCAGCACCCACTCCGGGACAGACTACGAGCAGTACTTC
TRBJ1-5 | TRBD1 | few | TRBV20-1 | CSASRGQRNQPQHF | TGCAGTGCTAGCCGGGGACAGCGAAATCAGCCCCAGCATTTT
TRBJ2-1 | NA | few | TRBV20-1 | CSAGRYNEQFF | TGCAGTGCCGGGCGTTACAATGAGCAGTTCTTC
TRBJ2-7 | NA | many | TRBV12-3/TRBV12-4 | CASSFSGDEQYF | TGTGCCAGCAGTTTTTCGGGTGACGAGCAGTACTTC
TRBJ2-7 | NA | many | TRBV11-2 | CASSLVPRMNEQYF | TGTGCCAGCAGCTTAGTGCCTAGAATGAACGAGCAGTACTTC
TRBJ1-1 | NA | many | TRBV5-1 | CASSLVAGMNTEAFF | TGCGCCAGCAGCTTGGTGGCGGGGATGAACACTGAAGCTTTCTTT
TRBJ2-7 | NA | NA | TRBV4-3 | CASSQQPGLVGEQYF | TGCGCCAGCAGCCAACAACCGGGACTCGTCGGCGAGCAGTACTTC
TRBJ2-4 | NA | many | TRBV12-3/TRBV12-4 | CASSQDLAKNIQYF | TGTGCCAGCAGTCAGGATCTAGCCAAAAACATTCAGTACTTC
TRBJ2-7 | TRBD2 | few | TRBV9 | CASSVAPSGSYEQYF | TGTGCCAGCAGCGTAGCTCCTAGCGGGAGCTACGAGCAGTACTTC
TRBJ2-1 | NA | few | TRBV29-1 | CSVLDPWVAAHNEQFF | TGCAGCGTCCTTGACCCATGGGTCGCGGCTCACAATGAGCAGTTCTTC
TRBJ2-1 | NA | many | TRBV7-6 | CASSPDGEGEQFF | TGTGCCAGCAGCCCGGACGGAGAGGGTGAGCAGTTCTTC
TRBJ2-3 | NA | few | TRBV29-1 | CSVDVSGRDTQYF | TGCAGCGTTGACGTGTCGGGCAGGGATACGCAGTATTTT
TRBJ2-3 | TRBD1 | many | TRBV20-1 | CSARDGTASTDTQYF | TGCAGTGCTAGAGATGGGACAGCTAGCACAGATACGCAGTATTTT
TRBJ2-1 | TRBD2 | many | TRBV18 | CASSPPGSGSTYNEQFF | TGTGCCAGCTCACCACCCGGGAGCGGGAGCACCTACAATGAGCAGTTCTTC
TRBJ1-4 | NA | many | TRBV6-5 | CASSYRVATNEKLFF | TGTGCCAGCAGTTACAGGGTTGCAACTAATGAAAAACTGTTTTTT
TRBJ2-1 | TRBD2 | NA | TRBV11-2 | CASSRIGTSRNEQFF | TGTGCCAGCAGCCGTATCGGGACTAGCAGGAATGAGCAGTTCTTC
TRBJ2-7 | TRBD2 | NA | TRBV20-1 | CSELAKNEQYF | TGCAGTGAACTAGCGAAGAACGAGCAGTACTTC
TRBJ1-2 | TRBD1 | NA | TRBV5-1 | CASSLRTGGGYGYTF | TGCGCCAGCAGCTTAAGGACAGGGGGCGGCTATGGCTACACCTTC
TRBJ2-3 | TRBD1 | many | TRBV10-3 | CAIPRTGVTDTQYF | TGTGCCATCCCAAGGACAGGGGTCACAGATACGCAGTATTTT
TRBJ1-1 | TRBD1 | NA | TRBV2 | CASSERTGVNTEAFF | TGTGCCAGCAGTGAAAGGACAGGGGTGAACACTGAAGCTTTCTTT
TRBJ2-2 | TRBD1 | many | TRBV7-2 | CASSWQGANTGELFF | TGTGCCAGCAGCTGGCAGGGGGCGAACACCGGGGAGCTGTTTTTT
TRBJ2-7 | TRBD2 | few | TRBV2 | CASSAGLAGPYEQYF | TGTGCCAGCAGTGCCGGACTAGCGGGTCCCTACGAGCAGTACTTC
TRBJ1-6 | NA | NA | TRBV5-4 | CASSLVGRRNSPLHF | TGTGCCAGCAGCTTGGTCGGCAGGCGGAATTCACCCCTCCACTTT
TRBJ2-5 | TRBD2 | NA | TRBV20-1 | CSASPGTSGRAPRSETQYF | TGCAGTGCTAGCCCCGGGACTAGCGGGAGGGCCCCCCGTTCAGAGACCCAGTACTTC
TRBJ2-7 | NA | NA | TRBV12-3/TRBV12-4 | CASSLSTGPYEQYF | TGTGCCAGCAGCCTCTCTACAGGGCCCTACGAGCAGTACTTC
TRBJ2-7 | NA | many | TRBV2 | CASISSPLVYGEQYF | TGTGCCAGCATTTCTAGCCCCTTAGTGTATGGGGAGCAGTACTTC
TRBJ2-7 | NA | many | TRBV20-1 | CSARRGQAGEQYF | TGCAGTGCTCGGAGAGGGCAGGCGGGGGAGCAGTACTTC
TRBJ2-2 | NA | once | TRBV11-1 | CASSFSQGGTGELFF | TGTGCCAGCAGTTTTTCACAGGGAGGGACCGGGGAGCTGTTTTTT
TRBJ2-7 | NA | NA | TRBV12-3/TRBV12-4 | CASRKAGTNYEQYF | TGTGCCAGCAGGAAGGCCGGGACCAATTACGAGCAGTACTTC
TRBJ1-2 | TRBD1 | many | TRBV6-5 | CASSQGQYYGYTF | TGTGCCAGCAGTCAGGGACAGTACTATGGCTACACCTTC
TRBJ2-1 | NA | NA | TRBV20-1 | CSARSSQGMFGEQFF | TGCAGTGCTAGGAGTTCACAGGGTATGTTCGGTGAGCAGTTCTTC
TRBJ1-1 | TRBD1 | many | TRBV12-3/TRBV12-4 | CASSPHPGTGVVYTEAFF | TGTGCCAGCAGTCCACACCCCGGGACAGGGGTCGTCTACACTGAAGCTTTCTTT
TRBJ2-7 | TRBD1 | many | TRBV10-3 | CAISETDRGSYEQYF | TGTGCCATCAGTGAGACGGACAGGGGGTCCTACGAGCAGTACTTC
TRBJ1-6 | NA | NA | TRBV10-3 | CAIKDRPGNSPLHF | TGTGCCATCAAGGACCGGCCGGGTAATTCACCCCTCCACTTT
TRBJ2-1 | NA | many | TRBV5-1 | CASGQTPSYNEQFF | TGCGCCAGCGGACAGACACCCTCCTACAATGAGCAGTTCTTC
TRBJ2-2 | NA | NA | TRBV15 | CATSRERGTGELFF | TGTGCCACCAGCAGAGAACGGGGCACCGGGGAGCTGTTTTTT
TRBJ2-7 | TRBD1 | many | TRBV7-9 | CASSLEQGARLDEQYF | TGTGCCAGCAGCTTAGAACAGGGGGCGCGTTTAGACGAGCAGTACTTC
TRBJ2-3 | TRBD2 | many | TRBV5-1 | CASSLSGTSGSRITDTQYF | TGCGCCAGCAGCTTGTCCGGGACTAGCGGGAGCCGGATCACAGATACGCAGTATTTT
TRBJ1-3 | NA | few | TRBV29-1 | CSVVRSRNSGNTIYF | TGCAGCGTCGTCCGGTCAAGAAACTCTGGAAACACCATATATTTT
TRBJ2-3 | NA | medium-sized | TRBV5-6 | CASSFISSDRDTQYF | TGTGCCAGCAGCTTCATCAGTTCTGACAGAGATACGCAGTATTTT
TRBJ2-2 | TRBD1 | many | TRBV6-2/TRBV6-3 | CASRRGQVNTGELFF | TGTGCCAGCAGAAGGGGACAGGTGAACACCGGGGAGCTGTTTTTT
TRBJ2-7 | TRBD2 | NA | TRBV29-1 | CSAMTSGSYEQYF | TGCAGCGCCATGACTAGCGGGAGTTACGAGCAGTACTTC